This T cell receptor (beta chain) was retrieved from a study of blood T cell repertoires in COVID-19. Study-level background: Both acute and convalescent COVID-19 samples were obtained from the United States, Italy and Spain. Nucleic acid was either cDNA or gDNA, and it came from T cells, B-cell-depleted T cells, or PBMCs.

Patients of the Seattle cohort, enrolled during active infection, were followed longitudinally. The assay was immunoSEQ multiplex PCR, and TCRdb's table has in-frame clones only and misses some. The table includes around 200,000 clones, 85% to 90% detected once. This sequence originates from a person aged 70 to 85 with COVID-19, enrolled during active disease. The sample was peripheral blood.

CDR3 in DNA: TGTGCCCAAAGCGGGCCTAGCGGGAGATCAGATACGCAGTATTTT. It is translated as CAQSGPSGRSDTQYF. V gene TRBV7-2 combines with J gene TRBJ2-3; 10 positions match TRBD2. The CDR3 covers 15 residues. Per the germline V gene, CDR1 is SGHTA and CDR2 is FQGNSA. The ends lost 11 bases at V and 4 bases at J; junction bases unmatched: 12.